A single sample gave rise to the 32 T cell receptor beta chains below, sequenced in a study of T cell responses to AZD1222 COVID-19 vaccine. Only in-frame clones appear in the TCRdb table, and some are missing; sequencing was by immunoSEQ multiplex PCR. The table includes about 190,000 clones, roughly 93% detected once. The material was peripheral blood, obtained on day 0 of AZD1222 vaccination. All receptors derive from an adult in good health.

The chain combines TRBV2 with TRBJ1-1; D is possibly TRBD1 (5 bases). Between the trimmed V and J ends, which lost 7 bases and 2 bases, there was a span of 11 bases. Germline-derived CDR1 and CDR2 are SNHLY and FYNNEI. This CDR3 spans 13 amino acids. Written as DNA, the CDR3 is TGTGCCAGCATTGGGGACCCTAACACTGAAGCTTTCTTT. This gives the protein CASIGDPNTEAFF.

The V and J genes are TRBV4-3 and TRBJ2-1; tentative D call: TRBD1 (5 bases). CDR1 LGHNA and CDR2 YSLEER come from the germline V gene. Trimming pared 5 bases from V and 5 bases from J, leaving 16 bases between. The CDR3 length is 15 residues. The chain's CDR3 is CASSEQVLLDNEQFF. In DNA, the CDR3 is TGCGCCAGCAGCGAACAGGTACTCCTAGACAATGAGCAGTTCTTC.

The chain recombines TRBV29-1 with TRBJ2-5; possibly TRBD2 for D (5 bases). The CDR3 is made up of 12 amino acids. V was clipped by 6 bases and J by 5 bases, with 13 bases between them. In germline, CDR1 is SQVTM, CDR2 ANQGSEA. Here the CDR3 DNA reads TGCAGCGTAACGGGGTGGAGGGAGACCCAGTACTTC. Protein sequence: CSVTGWRETQYF.

V gene TRBV15 combines with J gene TRBJ2-7; D gene unclear. Trimming left V 0 bases short and J 4 bases short, with 7 bases between. This CDR3 is 13 amino acids long. In germline, CDR1 is LNHNV, CDR2 YYDKDF (reference sequence). CDR3 in amino acids: CATSRDQRYEQYF. Here the CDR3 DNA reads TGTGCCACCAGCAGAGATCAAAGATACGAGCAGTACTTC.

V and J are TRBV18 and TRBJ2-7, with 7 bases aligning to TRBD2. The germline V gene encodes CDR1 KGHSH and CDR2 LQKENI. With V trimmed by 2 bases and J by 0 bases, 4 bases remained unmatched. This CDR3 is built from 15 residues. The DNA of the CDR3 is TGTGCCAGCTCACCAGGGAGGGGTAGCTCCTACGAGCAGTACTTC. This gives the protein CASSPGRGSSYEQYF. Full variable domain (outside the CDR3, taken from reference TRBV18 and TRBJ2-7): NAGVMQNPRHLVRRRGQEARLRCSPMKGHSHVYWYRQLPEEGLKFMVYLQKENIIDESGMPKERFSAEFPKEGPSILRIQQVVRGDSAAYFCASSPGRGSSYEQYFGPGTRLTVT.

The genes are TRBV7-8 and TRBJ2-3; tentatively, D is TRBD2 (6 bases). CDR1 and CDR2 (germline): SGHVS, FQNEAQ. The CDR3 covers 16 residues. Between the trimmed V and J ends, which lost 10 bases and 0 bases, there was a span of 20 bases. This CDR3 is CATSFEAGPSTDTQYF. CDR3 bases: TGTGCCACCTCTTTTGAGGCGGGGCCAAGCACAGATACGCAGTATTTT.

Only one count was recorded for this clone. This chain joins TRBV19 and TRBJ1-2; 7 nucleotides agree with TRBD1. From germline, CDR1 is LNHDA and CDR2 SQIVND (reference sequence). V shed 8 bases, J shed 0 bases, and the junction held 9 bases outside the gene matches. The CDR3 contains 15 residues. Here the CDR3 reads CASGATGETNYGYTF. For the CDR3, the DNA is TGTGCCAGTGGAGCAACAGGGGAGACTAACTATGGCTACACCTTC.

This chain links TRBV27 with TRBJ2-7; TRBD2 is a possible D gene (5 bases). The CDR3 length is 14 residues. Germline lookup yields CDR1 MNHEY and CDR2 SMNVEV (reference sequence). The germline V and J ends were trimmed by 2 bases and 6 bases, with 14 bases remaining between them. The DNA of the CDR3 is TGTGCCAGCAGTTTAAACCGGGAAAAGGGCGAGCAGTACTTC. This codes for CASSLNREKGEQYF.

V is TRBV29-1 and J is TRBJ2-1, with D tentatively TRBD1 (6 bases). The CDR3 totals 10 residues. Trimming removed 5 bases at V and 7 bases at J, with 6 bases between. Per the germline V gene, CDR1 is SQVTM and CDR2 is ANQGSEA. The DNA of the CDR3 is TGCAGCGTTAGGGGGAATGAGCAGTTCTTC. It encodes CSVRGNEQFF.

This rearrangement joins TRBV15 to TRBJ1-5; 7 positions match TRBD1. V shed 4 bases, J shed 0 bases, and the junction held 9 bases outside the gene matches. The V gene's germline CDR1 is LNHNV and CDR2 YYDKDF (reference sequence). CDR3 length: 17 residues. This CDR3 reads CATSIPTGTYSNQPQHF. The CDR3 DNA sequence: TGTGCCACCAGCATCCCGACAGGGACATATAGCAATCAGCCCCAGCATTTT.

This clone turned up a few times. The chain couples TRBV19 to TRBJ2-1; unclear D gene. CDR1 is LNHDA, CDR2 SQIVND, per germline (reference sequence). The CDR3 has 15 amino acids. Trimming took 2 bases from V and 0 from J, leaving 8 bases between them. The CDR3 coding sequence is TGTGCCAGTAGTATATCGTATAGCTCCTACAATGAGCAGTTCTTC. This gives the protein CASSISYSSYNEQFF.

CDR3 protein: CASSEVRLTGELFF. CDR3 DNA: TGTGCCAGCAGTGAAGTCCGGTTGACCGGGGAGCTGTTTTTT. This chain links TRBV2 with TRBJ2-2; no clear D gene. The germline V gene has CDR1 SNHLY and CDR2 FYNNEI. V gave up 1 base and J gave up 5 bases, with 8 bases separating them. The CDR3 is made up of 14 amino acids.

The genes are TRBV6-5 and TRBJ1-2, with D perhaps TRBD1 (5 bases). In germline, CDR1 is MNHEY, CDR2 SVGAGI. This CDR3 spans 13 amino acids. The germline V and J ends were trimmed by 10 bases and 7 bases, with 19 bases remaining between them. CDR3 nucleotides: TGTGCCACCTTATTGGGTCACGGGGCTGGCTACACCTTC. As protein: CATLLGHGAGYTF.

In this sample, this clone turned up a few times. The J gene is TRBJ1-5, the V gene TRBV27, with 7 nucleotides matching TRBD1. This CDR3 contains 14 residues. The germline V gene has CDR1 MNHEY and CDR2 SMNVEV (reference sequence). J was trimmed by 2 bases and V by 6 bases; bases with no gene match: 4. CDR3 region: CASRQGYGNQPQHF. The CDR3 coding sequence is TGTGCCAGCAGACAGGGGTATGGCAATCAGCCCCAGCATTTT.

The chain couples TRBV14 to TRBJ2-3, with 9 nucleotides matching TRBD1. J was trimmed by 2 bases and V by 5 bases; bases with no gene match: 2. The CDR3 covers 14 residues. Germline V gene data show CDR1 as SGHDN and CDR2 as FVKESK. CDR3 coding DNA: TGTGCCAGCAGCAGGGACAGGGTCACAGATACGCAGTATTTT. This gives the protein CASSRDRVTDTQYF.

CDR3 DNA: TGTGCCAGCAGACCCAATTCAGGGCTCAATCAGCCCCAGCATTTT. It specifies CASRPNSGLNQPQHF. V is TRBV6-5 and J is TRBJ1-5; D perhaps matches TRBD1 (5 bases). The CDR3 totals 15 residues. V lost 6 bases to trimming and J lost 3 bases, with 15 bases between them. The germline V gene has CDR1 MNHEY and CDR2 SVGAGI.

This chain joins TRBV7-2 and TRBJ2-4; D unresolved. The V gene's germline CDR1 is SGHTA and CDR2 FQGNSA. This CDR3 comprises 14 residues. The V and J ends lost 4 bases and 4 bases respectively, with 11 bases between them. The DNA for the CDR3 is TGTGCCAGCAGCTGGCGATGGGGAAAAAACATTCAGTACTTC. As protein: CASSWRWGKNIQYF.

This clone was observed a few times. The rearrangement uses TRBV7-2 and TRBJ1-2; maybe TRBD1 (5 bases). V was trimmed by 3 bases and J by 1 base, leaving 12 bases between them. This CDR3 contains 15 residues. Germline V lookup: CDR1 SGHTA, CDR2 FQGNSA. This chain's CDR3 is CASSFPGGVNYGYTF. The CDR3 nucleotides read TGTGCCAGCAGCTTCCCTGGAGGGGTTAACTATGGCTACACCTTC.

V usage is TRBV6-6 and J usage is TRBJ1-3, with a possible D match to TRBD1 (5 bases). The ends were cut back, 2 bases at V and 0 bases at J, with 8 bases in the middle. CDR3 length equals 15 residues. Germline CDR1 MNHNY, CDR2 SVGAGI (reference sequence). This CDR3 is CASSYGTNSGNTIYF. CDR3 sequence (DNA): TGTGCCAGCAGTTACGGGACCAACTCTGGAAACACCATATATTTT.

The chain combines TRBV3-1 (or the pseudogene TRBV3-2) with TRBJ1-2, with 7 nucleotides matching TRBD1. From germline, CDR1 is LGHDT and CDR2 YNNKEL (reference sequence). V lost 4 bases to trimming and J lost 0 bases; unmatched junction nucleotides: 8. The CDR3 covers 16 residues. The CDR3 loop reads CASSRRQGPANYGYTF. In DNA form, the CDR3 reads TGTGCCAGCAGCCGGAGACAGGGACCTGCTAACTATGGCTACACCTTC.

This clone was seen only once. J is TRBJ1-2 and V is TRBV19; D gene unclear. The CDR3 is 13 amino acids. Germline assignment: CDR1 LNHDA and CDR2 SQIVND (reference sequence). The ends were cut back, 1 base at V and 4 bases at J, with 7 bases in the middle. For the CDR3, the DNA is TGTGCCAGTAGTATAGCGGCAGGCTATGGCTACACCTTC. Amino acids: CASSIAAGYGYTF.

The chain employs TRBV4-1 and TRBJ1-4; D remains ambiguous. The germline CDR1 and CDR2 sequences are MGHRA and YSYEKL. Deletions cut 3 bases from V and 2 bases from J, with 4 bases between. This CDR3 is 13 amino acids long. The CDR3 sequence: CASSQFTNEKLFF. The CDR3 bases are TGCGCCAGCAGCCAGTTCACTAATGAAAAACTGTTTTTT.

This clone showed up just once. The J gene is TRBJ1-5, the V gene TRBV18; D might be TRBD1 (6 bases). The CDR3 loop spans 14 amino acids. Germline lookup yields CDR1 KGHSH and CDR2 LQKENI. V lost 6 bases and J lost 3, with 12 bases in between. CDR3 DNA: TGTGCCAGCTCGCAGGACAGAGCCAATCAGCCCCAGCATTTT. Protein product: CASSQDRANQPQHF. Full variable domain (remainder filled in from reference TRBV18 and TRBJ1-5): NAGVMQNPRHLVRRRGQEARLRCSPMKGHSHVYWYRQLPEEGLKFMVYLQKENIIDESGMPKERFSAEFPKEGPSILRIQQVVRGDSAAYFCASSQDRANQPQHFGDGTRLSIL.

The chain recombines TRBV9 with TRBJ2-2, with D possibly being TRBD1 (6 bases). The CDR3 has 13 residues. In germline, CDR1 is SGDLS, CDR2 YYNGEE. Trimming took off 5 bases at V and 6 bases at J, with 11 bases between the two ends. In nucleotides, the CDR3 is TGTGCCAGCAGACCACAGGGCGCCGGGGAGCTGTTTTTT. Protein: CASRPQGAGELFF. Full variable domain (outside the CDR3, taken from reference TRBV9 and TRBJ2-2): DSGVTQTPKHLITATGQRVTLRCSPRSGDLSVYWYQQSLDQGLQFLIQYYNGEERAKGNILERFSAQQFPDLHSELNLSSLELGDSALYFCASRPQGAGELFFGEGSRLTVL.

This sequence joins TRBV5-1 and TRBJ1-4, with TRBD1 matching 8 bases. Germline trimming cut 2 bases from V and 8 bases from J; bases unmatched to any gene: 5. In germline, CDR1 is SGHRS, CDR2 YFSETQ. The CDR3 length is 14 residues. Here the CDR3 reads CASSFGQGGEKLFF. CDR3 bases: TGCGCCAGCAGCTTTGGACAGGGCGGGGAAAAACTGTTTTTT.

V is TRBV28 and J is TRBJ2-7; D not certain. Germline CDR1 MDHEN, CDR2 SYDVKM. The CDR3 has 15 amino acids. Trimming removed 5 bases at V and 0 bases at J, with 14 bases between. The CDR3 loop is CASSLLDGSSYEQYF. The CDR3, as DNA: TGTGCCAGCAGTCTTCTGGACGGAAGCTCCTACGAGCAGTACTTC.

This sequence joins TRBV27 and TRBJ2-7; 7 bases align to TRBD1. The CDR3 runs 13 residues. Trimming cost V 8 bases and J 4 bases; bases outside gene matches: 8. Looked up from germline, CDR1 is MNHEY and CDR2 is SMNVEV (reference sequence). Written as DNA, the CDR3 is TGTGCCAGCGGTCGCTCAGGGGGTTACGAGCAGTACTTC. It is translated as CASGRSGGYEQYF.

V usage is TRBV6-6 and J usage is TRBJ2-7; no clear D gene. Trimming took off 5 bases at V and 4 bases at J, with 6 bases between the two ends. Per the germline V gene, CDR1 is MNHNY and CDR2 is SVGAGI (reference sequence). The CDR3 loop spans 11 amino acids. The CDR3 nucleotides are TGTGCCAGCAGTCCTAAGTACGAGCAGTACTTC. Translation: CASSPKYEQYF.

The gene calls are TRBV11-2 and TRBJ1-4; D possibly corresponds to TRBD1 (6 bases). Germline values: CDR1 SGHAT, CDR2 FQNNGV. V lost 1 base and J 8 bases, leaving 14 bases between the germline ends. This CDR3 is built from 15 residues. CDR3 sequence (DNA): TGTGCCAGCAGCTTAGTAGGGGGTCAGGGAGAAAAACTGTTTTTT. Translated: CASSLVGGQGEKLFF.

This sequence joins TRBV2 and TRBJ2-5, with TRBD1 identical over 8 bases. Looked up from germline, CDR1 is SNHLY and CDR2 is FYNNEI. Unmatched junction bases numbered 14, after V lost 6 bases and J lost 2 bases. The CDR3 has 17 residues. The CDR3 nucleotides are TGTGCCAGCAGCCCGGCACAGGGGGAGCGTTGGCAAGAGACCCAGTACTTC. It encodes CASSPAQGERWQETQYF.

V gene TRBV23-1 combines with J gene TRBJ2-7; TRBD2 is a possible D gene (5 bases). TRBV23-1 is recorded as an ORF, its role being uncertain. The CDR3 sequence is 14 residues long. The V end lost 3 bases, the J end lost 2 bases, and 11 bases lay between the germline ends. The CDR3 bases are TGCGCCAGCAGTCAGCCGGCAGCGGCCTACGAGCAGTACTTC. It codes for CASSQPAAAYEQYF.

This chain joins TRBV7-9 and TRBJ1-4; no firm D call. This CDR3 is 18 amino acids long. The V gene's germline CDR1 is SEHNR and CDR2 FQNEAQ (reference sequence). Trimming cost V 4 bases and J 7 bases, with 25 bases left between them. The DNA for the CDR3 is TGTGCCAGCAGCTCCCCCGCTTCGATTACCCGGAAGGGTGAAAAACTGTTTTTT. This translates into CASSSPASITRKGEKLFF.